This note documents a single T cell receptor beta chain sequence. Germline CDR1 reads SNHLY; CDR2 reads FYNNEI. Deletions cut 6 bases from V and 1 base from J, with 18 bases between. There are 16 residues in the CDR3. This entry comes from a study of blood T cell repertoires in COVID-19. Overall study context: PBMCs, B-cell-depleted T cells, or T cells were the source of the cDNA or gDNA that made up the material.

Sequencing was performed with immunoSEQ multiplex PCR; in TCRdb, only in-frame clones are kept and a portion is missing. The sample lists more than 95,000 clones; roughly 87% were seen once. The chain recombines TRBV2 with TRBJ1-1, with D possibly matching TRBD1 (5 bases). The sequence was obtained from a woman at least 80 years old with acute or convalescent COVID-19. What was sequenced was peripheral blood. The CDR3 is CASRGVLLQGNTEAFF. In nucleotides, the CDR3 is TGTGCCAGCAGGGGCGTACTTTTGCAGGGGAACACTGAAGCTTTCTTT.